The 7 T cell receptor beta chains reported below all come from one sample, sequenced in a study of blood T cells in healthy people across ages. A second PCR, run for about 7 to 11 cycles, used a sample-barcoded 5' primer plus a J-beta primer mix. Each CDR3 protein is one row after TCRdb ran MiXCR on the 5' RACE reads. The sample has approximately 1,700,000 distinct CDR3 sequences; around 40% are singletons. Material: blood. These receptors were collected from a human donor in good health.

CDR3 in DNA: TGTGCCAGCAGCCAATACGTGGCGGGGGCCAATGAGCAGTTCTTC. Translating it yields CASSQYVAGANEQFF. The chain carries TRBV3-1 and TRBJ2-1; maybe TRBD2 (7 bases). V was pared by 2 bases and J by 6 bases, with 14 bases between. The CDR3 contains 15 residues. Germline CDR1 reads LGHDT; CDR2 reads YNNKEL (reference sequence).

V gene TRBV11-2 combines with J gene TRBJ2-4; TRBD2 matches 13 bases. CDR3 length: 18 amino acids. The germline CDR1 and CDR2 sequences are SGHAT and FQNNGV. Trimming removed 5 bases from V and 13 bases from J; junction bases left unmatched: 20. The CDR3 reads CASSPHPGLAGTYNEQYF. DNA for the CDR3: TGTGCCAGCAGCCCTCACCCGGGACTAGCGGGAACCTACAATGAGCAGTACTTC.

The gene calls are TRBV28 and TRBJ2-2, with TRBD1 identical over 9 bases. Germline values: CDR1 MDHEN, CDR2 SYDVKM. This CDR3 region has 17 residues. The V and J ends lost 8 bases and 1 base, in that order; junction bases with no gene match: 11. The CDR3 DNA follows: TGTGCCAGCGGGGTTTACAGGGGGCAGGGGAACACCGGGGAGCTGTTTTTT. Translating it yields CASGVYRGQGNTGELFF.

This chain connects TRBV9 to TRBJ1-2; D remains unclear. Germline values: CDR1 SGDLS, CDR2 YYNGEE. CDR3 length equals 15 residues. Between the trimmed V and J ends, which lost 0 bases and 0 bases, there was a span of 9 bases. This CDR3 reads CASSVAGHTNYGYTF. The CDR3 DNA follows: TGTGCCAGCAGCGTAGCTGGGCATACTAACTATGGCTACACCTTC.

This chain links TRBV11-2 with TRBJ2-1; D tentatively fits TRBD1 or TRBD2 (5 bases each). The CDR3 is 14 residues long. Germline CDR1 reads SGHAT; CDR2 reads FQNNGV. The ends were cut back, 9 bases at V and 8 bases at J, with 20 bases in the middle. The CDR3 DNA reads TGTGCCAGTCCCCTCCCGGGGCGAGGCGATGAGCAGTTCTTC. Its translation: CASPLPGRGDEQFF. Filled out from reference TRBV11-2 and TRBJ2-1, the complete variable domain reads EAGVAQSPRYKIIEKRQSVAFWCNPISGHATLYWYQQILGQGPKLLIQFQNNGVVDDSQLPKDRFSAERLKGVDSTLKIQPAKLEDSAVYLCASPLPGRGDEQFFGPGTRLTVL.

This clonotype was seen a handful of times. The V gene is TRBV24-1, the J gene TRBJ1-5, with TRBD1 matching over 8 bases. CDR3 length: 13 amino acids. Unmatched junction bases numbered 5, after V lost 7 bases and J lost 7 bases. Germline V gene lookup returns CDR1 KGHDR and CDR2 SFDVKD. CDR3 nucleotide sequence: TGTGCCACCAGGGACAGGGATGGCCAGCCCCAGCATTTT. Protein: CATRDRDGQPQHF.

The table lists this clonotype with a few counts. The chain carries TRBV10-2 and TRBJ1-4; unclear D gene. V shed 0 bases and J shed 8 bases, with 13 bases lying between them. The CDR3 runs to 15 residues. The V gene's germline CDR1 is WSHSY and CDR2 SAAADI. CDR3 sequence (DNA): TGCGCCAGCAGTGAGTCTAAACGGATGAACGAAAAACTGTTTTTT. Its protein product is CASSESKRMNEKLFF.